This T cell receptor (beta chain) derives from a study of T-cell reconstitution after alpha-beta-depleted transplantation in children. Unique molecular identifiers were incorporated into the prepared TCRbeta library. MiXCR, run by TCRdb on the PCR reads, gives a single entry per CDR3 protein. This table holds under 20,000 distinct CDR3 sequences, over 10% found once. Concerning this clonotype: The antigen remains undetermined.

Study-level findings and limits: Expanded graft clones numbering several hundred reportedly gave rise to alpha-beta T cells about two months after transplant.

The TCR was taken from a boy in the first two years of life who had a stem cell transplant for Wiskott-Aldrich syndrome, so the T cells may come from the graft donor. Here the sequenced sample was PBMCs, mostly from graft donor cells, taken 180 days after TCRalphabeta/CD19-depleted stem cell transplant.

CDR3: CSASSPSGANVLTF. The CDR3 DNA reads as TGCAGTGCTAGCTCTCCCTCTGGGGCCAACGTCCTGACTTTC. The J gene is TRBJ2-6, the V gene TRBV20-1, with D uncertain. CDR1 DFQATT and CDR2 SNEGSKA come from the germline V gene (reference sequence). V lost 3 bases and J 0 bases, leaving 6 bases between the germline ends. This CDR3 spans 14 amino acids.